These 18 T cell receptor beta chains were all obtained from the same sample, sequenced in a study of blood T cell repertoires in COVID-19. Profiled with immunoSEQ multiplex PCR; TCRdb holds only in-frame clones, not every one. Of under 120,000 clones detected, 75% to 90% appear once; the ten largest clones hold roughly 32%. The sample consisted of peripheral blood. The receptors derive from an elderly woman with acute or convalescent COVID-19.

The V gene is TRBV10-3, the J gene TRBJ2-3; 10 bases are a match to TRBD1. The length of the CDR3 is 16 residues. In germline, CDR1 is ENHRY, CDR2 SYGVKD. V trimming: 4 bases; J trimming: 4 bases; junction bases outside the gene matches: 8. Here the CDR3 DNA reads TGTGCCATCAGTGCCGTGACAGGGGGCAGTGCAGATACGCAGTATTTT. Its translation: CAISAVTGGSADTQYF.

The chain is built from TRBV19 and TRBJ1-5; 9 bases match TRBD1. The V gene's germline CDR1 is LNHDA and CDR2 SQIVND (reference sequence). This CDR3 has 16 residues. The J segment lost 1 base and the V segment lost 6 bases, leaving 7 bases of the junction unmatched. Here the CDR3 DNA reads TGTGCCAGTAGGGGACAGGGAGAGGGGAGCAATCAGCCCCAGCATTTT. The encoded protein is CASRGQGEGSNQPQHF.

J is TRBJ2-2 and V is TRBV28, with 9 bases that match TRBD1. Germline CDR1 reads MDHEN; CDR2 reads SYDVKM. V was clipped by 6 bases and J by 2 bases; unmatched bases: 4. The CDR3 runs 15 residues. In nucleotides, the CDR3 is TGTGCCAGCAGCGTGGGACAGGGTAACACCGGGGAGCTGTTTTTT. Translated, it gives CASSVGQGNTGELFF.

This clone was seen once. V usage is TRBV28 and J usage is TRBJ2-2; tentatively, D is TRBD1 (6 bases). CDR1 is MDHEN, CDR2 SYDVKM, per germline. The CDR3 is 15 amino acids. The V and J ends lost 5 bases and 4 bases respectively, with 14 bases between them. The CDR3 bases are TGTGCCAGCAGTGTAGGGGGTCTGGTCACCGGGGAGCTGTTTTTT. Translating gives CASSVGGLVTGELFF.

The chain employs TRBV30 and TRBJ1-6; 10 bases line up with TRBD1. The J segment lost 4 bases and the V segment lost 1 base, leaving 7 bases of the junction unmatched. This CDR3 spans 17 amino acids. The germline V gene encodes CDR1 GTSNPN and CDR2 SVGIG (reference sequence). The CDR3 loop is CAWSGQGAHMYNSPLHF. In DNA, the CDR3 is TGTGCCTGGAGTGGACAGGGGGCGCATATGTATAATTCACCCCTCCACTTT.

The CDR3 protein is CASSYSGGTNNEQFF. The CDR3 DNA is TGTGCCAGCAGCTATAGCGGGGGGACTAACAATGAGCAGTTCTTC. The genes are TRBV7-8 and TRBJ2-1; 10 positions match TRBD2. The germline V gene encodes CDR1 SGHVS and CDR2 FQNEAQ. The CDR3 contains 15 residues. V lost 4 bases to trimming and J lost 5 bases; unmatched junction nucleotides: 5.

The chain's CDR3 is CASSPTAGGFYEQYF. CDR3 nucleotides: TGTGCCAGCAGCCCCACGGCAGGGGGCTTTTACGAGCAGTACTTC. This rearrangement joins TRBV27 to TRBJ2-7; 8 positions agree with TRBD1. Germline CDR1 and CDR2: MNHEY and SMNVEV (reference sequence). CDR3 length: 15 residues. Unmatched junction bases numbered 11, after V lost 6 bases and J lost 4 bases.

Remarks on this clone: Other DNA sequences from this sample encode an identical CDR3 as well. This chain links TRBV30 with TRBJ1-2, with D uncertain. This CDR3 has 13 residues. Trimming pared 3 bases from V and 0 bases from J, leaving 8 bases between. Germline V gene data show CDR1 as GTSNPN and CDR2 as SVGIG (reference sequence). CDR3 loop: CAWSPGSNYGYTF. DNA of the CDR3: TGTGCCTGGAGCCCAGGCTCTAACTATGGCTACACCTTC. Together with reference TRBV30 and TRBJ1-2, the CDR3 gives the full variable domain: SQTIHQWPATLVQPVGSPLSLECTVEGTSNPNLYWYRQAAGRGLQLLFYSVGIGQISSEVPQNLSASRPQDRQFILSSKKLLLSDSGFYLCAWSPGSNYGYTFGSGTRLTVV.

This clone was observed a few times. The V call is TRBV2, the J call TRBJ1-5; 7 nucleotides match TRBD1. Unmatched junction bases numbered 2, after V lost 1 base and J lost 5 bases. The CDR3 runs to 14 residues. From germline, CDR1 is SNHLY and CDR2 FYNNEI. DNA of the CDR3: TGTGCCAGCAGTGAAGGAGGGGGCTATCAGCCCCAGCATTTT. Its translation: CASSEGGGYQPQHF. Together with reference TRBV2 and TRBJ1-5, the CDR3 gives the full variable domain: EPEVTQTPSHQVTQMGQEVILRCVPISNHLYFYWYRQILGQKVEFLVSFYNNEISEKSEIFDDQFSVERPDGSNFTLKIRSTKLEDSAMYFCASSEGGGYQPQHFGDGTRLSIL.

This chain uses TRBV5-5 with TRBJ1-1; D gene unclear. This CDR3 contains 13 residues. Germline values: CDR1 SGHKS, CDR2 YYEKEE (reference sequence). Trimming pared 2 bases from V and 10 bases from J, leaving 15 bases between. As DNA, the CDR3 is TGTGCCAGCAGCTTTTCTGGGAGAAGCGCAGCTTTCTTT. This translates into CASSFSGRSAAFF.

This clone was seen a single time. The V call is TRBV7-8, the J call TRBJ2-5, with D hard to call. The CDR3 is 16 amino acids. Trimming shortened V by 1 base and J by 2 bases, and 14 bases separated the two germline ends. The germline CDR1 and CDR2 sequences are SGHVS and FQNEAQ. The CDR3 loop is CASSLVDPGSQETQYF. CDR3 sequence (DNA): TGTGCCAGCAGCTTAGTTGATCCAGGATCTCAAGAGACCCAGTACTTC. The full variable domain, with the rest looked up from reference TRBV7-8 and TRBJ2-5, is GAGVSQSPRYKVAKRGQDVALRCDPISGHVSLFWYQQALGQGPEFLTYFQNEAQLDKSGLPSDRFFAERPEGSVSTLKIQRTQQEDSAVYLCASSLVDPGSQETQYFGPGTRLLVL.

The rearrangement joins TRBV28 to TRBJ1-5; D is possibly TRBD1 (6 bases). There are 14 residues in the CDR3. Germline values: CDR1 MDHEN, CDR2 SYDVKM. V lost 2 bases, J lost 7 bases, and 12 bases lay in between. The CDR3 here is CASSLVGGQQPQHF. The CDR3 region has the DNA TGTGCCAGCAGTTTAGTGGGGGGGCAACAGCCCCAGCATTTT.

This clone has a single count. This sequence joins TRBV2 and TRBJ2-2, with a weak D call TRBD1 (6 bases). Trimming removed 3 bases at V and 2 bases at J, with 10 bases between. Germline lookup yields CDR1 SNHLY and CDR2 FYNNEI. CDR3 size: 15 residues. The CDR3 DNA is TGTGCCAGCAGTGACGAGGGACACAACACCGGGGAGCTGTTTTTT. It codes for CASSDEGHNTGELFF.

In regard to this clone: This specimen includes other DNA sequences encoding the same CDR3. The chain employs TRBV20-1 and TRBJ1-5; TRBD1 might be the D (6 bases). Per germline, CDR1 DFQATT and CDR2 SNEGSKA (reference sequence). Between the trimmed V and J ends, which lost 3 bases and 1 base, there was a span of 7 bases. This CDR3 contains 13 residues. In nucleotides, the CDR3 is TGCAGTGCTAGTACAGGGAGCAATCAGCCCCAGCATTTT. Protein: CSASTGSNQPQHF.

This chain connects TRBV18 to TRBJ2-7; 9 nucleotides match TRBD1. CDR1 is KGHSH, CDR2 LQKENI, per germline. Trimming took 5 bases from V and 2 from J; bases not matched to a gene: 4. CDR3 size: 14 residues. Here the CDR3 DNA reads TGTGCCAGCTCATGGACAGGGGCCACCTACGAGCAGTACTTC. Amino acids: CASSWTGATYEQYF.

The chain links TRBV18 to TRBJ2-7; possibly TRBD2 for D (5 bases). This CDR3 contains 13 residues. CDR1 is KGHSH, CDR2 LQKENI, per germline. Trimming removed 3 bases from V and 3 bases from J, with 9 bases in between. CDR3 protein: CASSPQEGYEQYF. The DNA of the CDR3 is TGTGCCAGCTCACCCCAAGAGGGCTACGAGCAGTACTTC. The full variable domain, its missing parts supplied by reference TRBV18 and TRBJ2-7, is NAGVMQNPRHLVRRRGQEARLRCSPMKGHSHVYWYRQLPEEGLKFMVYLQKENIIDESGMPKERFSAEFPKEGPSILRIQQVVRGDSAAYFCASSPQEGYEQYFGPGTRLTVT.

The rearrangement links TRBV6-5 to TRBJ2-1; 7 bases line up with TRBD1. Losses at the gene ends were 10 bases for V and 9 bases for J; bases not matched to a gene: 6. The CDR3 spans 11 residues. CDR1 MNHEY and CDR2 SVGAGI come from the germline V gene. In nucleotides, the CDR3 is TGTGCCACCACACAGGGGTTTGAGCAGTTCTTC. This encodes CATTQGFEQFF.

With respect to this clone: Sequence at one end of the junction differs from germline and may be a read error. The chain links TRBV27 to TRBJ2-3, with 8 nucleotides matching TRBD1. Germline loops: CDR1 MNHEY, CDR2 SMNVEV (reference sequence). This CDR3 is 11 amino acids long. The CDR3 spells CASRTGVSQYF. The CDR3 DNA is TGTGCCAGCAGGACAGGGGTGTCGCAATATTTT.